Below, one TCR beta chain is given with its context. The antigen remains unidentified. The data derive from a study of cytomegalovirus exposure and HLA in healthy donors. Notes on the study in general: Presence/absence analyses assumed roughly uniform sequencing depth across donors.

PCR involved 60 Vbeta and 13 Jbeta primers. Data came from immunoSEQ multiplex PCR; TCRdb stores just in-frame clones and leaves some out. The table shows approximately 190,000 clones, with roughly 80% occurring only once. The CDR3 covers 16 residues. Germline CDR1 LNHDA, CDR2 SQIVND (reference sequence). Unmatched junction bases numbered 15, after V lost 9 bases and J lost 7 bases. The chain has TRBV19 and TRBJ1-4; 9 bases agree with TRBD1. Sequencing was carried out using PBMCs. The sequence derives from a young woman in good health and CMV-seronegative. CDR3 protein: CASQKGTGTGSEKLFF. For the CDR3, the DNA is TGTGCCAGCCAAAAGGGAACCGGGACAGGGTCTGAAAAACTGTTTTTT. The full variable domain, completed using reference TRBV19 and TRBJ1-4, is DGGITQSPKYLFRKEGQNVTLSCEQNLNHDAMYWYRQDPGQGLRLIYYSQIVNDFQKGDIAEGYSVSREKKESFPLTVTSAQKNPTAFYLCASQKGTGTGSEKLFFGSGTQLSVL.